A single sample gave rise to the 22 T cell receptor beta chains below, sequenced in a study of blood T cell repertoires in COVID-19 (dated by TCRdb to the early 2020s). Libraries came from the immunoSEQ multiplex PCR assay. The immuneACCESS repertoire file appears here via TCRdb, limited to in-frame rearrangements. These files lack a portion of the clones; in checked studies, under half of the deficit traces to unresolved V genes, and the cause of the others is not known. In all, the sample holds about 230,000 clones, and over 85% of those were seen once. Less than 4.5% of the sample is held by the ten biggest clonotypes. Sequenced input: PBMCs or T cells enriched from blood (not recorded which). The receptor set was obtained from a woman aged 25 to 39 with acute COVID-19.

The table lists this clone with a few counts. The chain has TRBV7-9 and TRBJ1-2; the D is unclear. V was cut by 1 base and J by 5 bases, with 11 bases left in between. Germline V gives CDR1 SEHNR, CDR2 FQNEAQ (reference sequence). The CDR3 covers 14 residues. The CDR3 DNA reads as TGTGCCAGCAGCTTAGACCCGAGTATGTATGGCTACACCTTC. Translated: CASSLDPSMYGYTF.

This sequence joins TRBV4-1 and TRBJ2-1; 9 nucleotides agree with TRBD1. The CDR3 loop spans 16 amino acids. V gave up 1 base and J gave up 6 bases; unmatched junction bases: 7. Germline CDR1 is MGHRA and CDR2 is YSYEKL. The DNA of the CDR3 is TGCGCCAGCAGCCAAGCCGGGACAGGGTGGAGCAATGAGCAGTTCTTC. Residues: CASSQAGTGWSNEQFF.

This sequence joins TRBV27 and TRBJ2-2; 8 bases agree with TRBD1. The CDR3 has 15 amino acids. J lost 2 bases, V lost 9 bases, and 8 bases had no gene match. Germline CDR1 is MNHEY and CDR2 is SMNVEV (reference sequence). CDR3 residues: CASTAGGPNTGELFF. The DNA for the CDR3 is TGTGCCAGTACCGCAGGGGGCCCCAACACCGGGGAGCTGTTTTTT.

This chain uses TRBV5-1 with TRBJ2-7, with 9 bases that match TRBD1. Germline CDR1 SGHRS, CDR2 YFSETQ. After removal of 5 bases from V and 6 bases from J, the junction contained 12 bases not matched to a gene. The CDR3 extends over 15 amino acids. The chain's CDR3 is CASRPETGGLREQYF. CDR3 nucleotide sequence: TGCGCCAGCAGACCCGAGACAGGGGGACTCCGCGAGCAGTACTTC.

This rearrangement joins TRBV15 to TRBJ1-3; 7 bases are a match to TRBD1. Losses at the gene ends were 0 bases for V and 0 bases for J; bases not matched to a gene: 5. The CDR3 is 17 amino acids. Per the germline V gene, CDR1 is LNHNV and CDR2 is YYDKDF (reference sequence). CDR3 DNA: TGTGCCACCAGCAGAGACGGGACAGCTTTCTCTGGAAACACCATATATTTT. Translating gives CATSRDGTAFSGNTIYF.

This clone has only one observation. The genes are TRBV9 and TRBJ2-5, with TRBD1 matching 9 bases. Germline lookup yields CDR1 SGDLS and CDR2 YYNGEE. Germline trimming cut 2 bases from V and 2 bases from J; bases unmatched to any gene: 7. There are 16 residues in the CDR3. As DNA, the CDR3 is TGTGCCAGCAGCGTCCGACCGGGACAGGGTCAAGAGACCCAGTACTTC. It yields the protein CASSVRPGQGQETQYF.

The chain carries TRBV5-1 and TRBJ2-5, with D possibly being TRBD2 (5 bases). In germline, CDR1 is SGHRS, CDR2 YFSETQ. Trimming left V 0 bases short and J 2 bases short, with 11 bases between. This CDR3 is 15 amino acids long. In DNA form, the CDR3 reads TGCGCCAGCAGCTTGGAGGGCCGGGGACAAGAGACCCAGTACTTC. Translated: CASSLEGRGQETQYF.

This chain links TRBV7-2 with TRBJ1-4; 11 bases agree with TRBD1. Germline-derived CDR1 and CDR2 are SGHTA and FQGNSA. The CDR3 runs to 15 residues. The V and J ends lost 6 bases and 7 bases, in that order; junction bases with no gene match: 7. The CDR3 loop is CASSLGQGAGEKLFF. The CDR3 DNA reads as TGTGCCAGCAGTCTAGGACAGGGGGCAGGTGAAAAACTGTTTTTT.

The chain links TRBV7-9 to TRBJ1-1; D unresolved. Germline lookup yields CDR1 SEHNR and CDR2 FQNEAQ (reference sequence). This CDR3 region has 12 residues. Trimming removed 4 bases from V and 2 bases from J, with 5 bases in between. The CDR3 spells CASSYRNTEAFF. The CDR3 DNA reads as TGTGCCAGCAGCTACAGAAACACTGAAGCTTTCTTT.

The rearrangement joins TRBV28 to TRBJ1-1, with TRBD1 matching over 12 bases. V lost 4 bases to trimming and J lost 9 bases; unmatched junction nucleotides: 9. This CDR3 is 15 amino acids long. Looked up from germline, CDR1 is MDHEN and CDR2 is SYDVKM. CDR3 DNA: TGTGCCAGCAGTTCGCCCGGGACAGGGGGCAATCAAGCTTTCTTT. Translation gives CASSSPGTGGNQAFF. Together with reference TRBV28 and TRBJ1-1, the CDR3 gives the full variable domain: DVKVTQSSRYLVKRTGEKVFLECVQDMDHENMFWYRQDPGLGLRLIYFSYDVKMKEKGDIPEGYSVSREKKERFSLILESASTNQTSMYLCASSSPGTGGNQAFFGQGTRLTVV.

This sequence joins TRBV5-6 and TRBJ1-2, with D perhaps TRBD1 (6 bases). The CDR3 has 14 residues. Germline V gene lookup returns CDR1 SGHDT and CDR2 YYEEEE. Trimming left V 0 bases short and J 7 bases short, with 13 bases between. The chain's CDR3 is CASSLDTGLLGYTF. The CDR3 DNA is TGTGCCAGCAGCTTGGATACAGGGCTTCTTGGCTACACCTTC.

The chain joins TRBV19 to TRBJ2-5, with 7 bases identical to TRBD1. Germline CDR1 LNHDA, CDR2 SQIVND (reference sequence). CDR3 size: 14 residues. Unmatched junction bases numbered 5, after V lost 5 bases and J lost 2 bases. The CDR3 reads CASSQLQGQETQYF. CDR3 in DNA: TGTGCCAGTAGTCAGTTACAGGGGCAAGAGACCCAGTACTTC.

The chain combines TRBV7-3 with TRBJ2-1; the match to TRBD2 covers 7 bases. The V gene's germline CDR1 is SGHTA and CDR2 FQGTGA. With 5 bases clipped from V and 2 bases from J, the junction kept 24 bases outside the gene matches. The length of the CDR3 is 21 residues. CDR3 loop: CASSPTRIAGDPGWTYNEQFF. The CDR3 bases are TGTGCCAGCAGCCCGACCCGCATAGCGGGCGATCCAGGGTGGACCTACAATGAGCAGTTCTTC.

This clone showed up just once. This sequence joins TRBV3-1 (or the pseudogene TRBV3-2) and TRBJ1-2, with D tentatively TRBD1 (6 bases). The CDR3 runs to 14 residues. Germline CDR1 and CDR2: LGHDT and YNNKEL (reference sequence). Trimming removed 4 bases from V and 4 bases from J, with 13 bases in between. The CDR3 loop reads CASSPWDKAYGYTF. CDR3 coding DNA: TGTGCCAGCAGCCCTTGGGACAAGGCCTATGGCTACACCTTC.

The chain couples TRBV9 to TRBJ1-6; perhaps TRBD1 as D (5 bases). CDR3 length equals 15 residues. Trimming stripped 0 bases from V and 7 bases from J, with 11 bases between. CDR1 is SGDLS, CDR2 YYNGEE, per germline. The DNA of the CDR3 is TGTGCCAGCAGCGTAGACGGCAGGGTGAATTCACCCCTCCACTTT. This gives the protein CASSVDGRVNSPLHF. Full variable domain (missing parts from reference TRBV9 and TRBJ1-6): DSGVTQTPKHLITATGQRVTLRCSPRSGDLSVYWYQQSLDQGLQFLIQYYNGEERAKGNILERFSAQQFPDLHSELNLSSLELGDSALYFCASSVDGRVNSPLHFGNGTRLTVT.

This sequence joins TRBV3-1 (or the pseudogene TRBV3-2) and TRBJ2-5; the match to TRBD2 covers 9 bases. This CDR3 spans 16 amino acids. CDR1 and CDR2 (germline): LGHDT, YNNKEL (reference sequence). V was pared by 1 base and J by 3 bases, with 6 bases of the junction left unmatched. The CDR3 protein is CASSQGSSGAKETQYF. The CDR3 nucleotides read TGTGCCAGCAGCCAAGGCTCTAGCGGGGCTAAAGAGACCCAGTACTTC.

This sequence joins TRBV4-1 and TRBJ2-7; 9 bases match TRBD1. This CDR3 spans 15 amino acids. Trimming took 1 base from V and 3 from J; bases not matched to a gene: 4. Germline loops: CDR1 MGHRA, CDR2 YSYEKL. This chain's CDR3 is CASSQVVGQGYEQYF. As DNA, the CDR3 is TGCGCCAGCAGCCAAGTTGTGGGACAGGGCTACGAGCAGTACTTC.

The rearrangement joins TRBV7-2 to TRBJ1-3; no firm D call. The germline CDR1 and CDR2 sequences are SGHTA and FQGNSA. Trimming left V 8 bases short and J 3 bases short, with 14 bases between. The CDR3 sequence is 14 residues long. The CDR3 sequence: CASGRPEGGNTIYF. Written as DNA, the CDR3 is TGTGCCAGCGGGAGGCCAGAAGGTGGAAACACCATATATTTT. The full variable domain, with the rest looked up from reference TRBV7-2 and TRBJ1-3, is GAGVSQSPSNKVTEKGKDVELRCDPISGHTALYWYRQSLGQGLEFLIYFQGNSAPDKSGLPSDRFSAERTGGSVSTLTIQRTQQEDSAVYLCASGRPEGGNTIYFGEGSWLTVV.

The chain joins TRBV28 to TRBJ2-2, with 8 bases matching TRBD1. Losses at the gene ends were 3 bases for V and 2 bases for J; bases not matched to a gene: 5. This CDR3 has 16 residues. CDR1 and CDR2 (germline): MDHEN, SYDVKM. The DNA of the CDR3 is TGTGCCAGCAGTTTTCGGCAGGGGGCCAACACCGGGGAGCTGTTTTTT. Translated, it gives CASSFRQGANTGELFF.

The rearrangement joins TRBV7-3 to TRBJ2-1, with TRBD2 matching 12 bases. V shed 2 bases, J shed 0 bases, and the junction held 2 bases outside the gene matches. CDR1 is SGHTA, CDR2 FQGTGA, per germline. The CDR3 is made up of 17 amino acids. Written as DNA, the CDR3 is TGTGCCAGCAGCTTACTAGCGGGGGGGTCCTCCTACAATGAGCAGTTCTTC. Translation: CASSLLAGGSSYNEQFF.

This clone was seen a few times. The V call is TRBV6-2 or TRBV6-3, the J call TRBJ1-1, with D possibly TRBD1 on 5 matching bases. This CDR3 contains 14 residues. The V end was cut by 7 bases, the J end by 3 bases, with 15 bases between. Per germline, CDR1 MNHEY and CDR2 SVGEGT. CDR3 protein: CASTPGTGDTEAFF. In DNA, the CDR3 is TGTGCCAGCACCCCAGGGACGGGAGACACTGAAGCTTTCTTT.

The V call is TRBV2, the J call TRBJ1-2, with a possible D match to TRBD1 (5 bases). CDR1 SNHLY and CDR2 FYNNEI come from the germline V gene. The CDR3 extends over 15 amino acids. Trimming took 5 bases from V and 4 from J, leaving 17 bases between them. The CDR3: CASSYWLEGTYGYTF. DNA for the CDR3: TGTGCCAGCAGTTATTGGTTGGAGGGGACCTATGGCTACACCTTC.